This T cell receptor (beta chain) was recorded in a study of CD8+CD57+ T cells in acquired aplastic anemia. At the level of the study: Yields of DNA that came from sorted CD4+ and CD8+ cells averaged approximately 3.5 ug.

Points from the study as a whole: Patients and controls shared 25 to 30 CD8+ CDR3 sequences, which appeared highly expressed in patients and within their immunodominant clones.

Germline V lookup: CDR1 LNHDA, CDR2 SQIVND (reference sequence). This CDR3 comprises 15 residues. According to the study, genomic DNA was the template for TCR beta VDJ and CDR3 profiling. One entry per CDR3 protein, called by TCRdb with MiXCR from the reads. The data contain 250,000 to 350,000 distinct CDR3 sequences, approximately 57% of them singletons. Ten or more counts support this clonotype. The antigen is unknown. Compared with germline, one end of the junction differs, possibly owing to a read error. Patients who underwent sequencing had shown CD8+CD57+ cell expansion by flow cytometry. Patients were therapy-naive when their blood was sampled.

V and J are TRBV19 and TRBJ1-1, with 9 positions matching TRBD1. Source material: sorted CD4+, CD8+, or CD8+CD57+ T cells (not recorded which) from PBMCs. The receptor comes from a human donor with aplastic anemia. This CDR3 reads CASSTPGQGNIEAFF. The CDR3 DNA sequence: TGTGCCAGTAGTACCCCCGGACAGGGGAACATTGAAGCTTTCTTT.